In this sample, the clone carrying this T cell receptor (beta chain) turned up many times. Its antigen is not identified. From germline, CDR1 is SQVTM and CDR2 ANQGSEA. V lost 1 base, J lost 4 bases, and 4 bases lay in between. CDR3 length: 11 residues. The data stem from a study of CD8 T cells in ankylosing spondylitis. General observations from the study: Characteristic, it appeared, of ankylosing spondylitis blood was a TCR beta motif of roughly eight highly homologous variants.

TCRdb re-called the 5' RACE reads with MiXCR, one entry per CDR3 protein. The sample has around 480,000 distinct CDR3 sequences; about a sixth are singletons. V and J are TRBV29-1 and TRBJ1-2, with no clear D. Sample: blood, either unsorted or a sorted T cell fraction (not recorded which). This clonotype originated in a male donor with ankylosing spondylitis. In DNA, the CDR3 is TGCAGCGTTGAAGCAGTCTATGGCTACACCTTC. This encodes CSVEAVYGYTF.